This TCR beta chain was captured by sequencing in a study of blood T cell repertoires in COVID-19. For the study at large: Acute and convalescent COVID-19 samples came from the United States, Italy and Spain. From T cells, B-cell-depleted T cells, or PBMCs came the material, which was cDNA or gDNA.

Germline V gives CDR1 SGHTA, CDR2 FQGNSA. J lost 2 bases, V lost 4 bases, and 6 bases had no gene match. The CDR3 extends over 15 amino acids. Methods used by the authors: Estimated nucleated cell counts came from reference gene primer amplification. Some clones are missing from TCRdb's copy, which holds only in-frame ones; the method was immunoSEQ multiplex PCR. That table furnishes V, J and clone size, whereas the DNA furnished D and trimming. The sample yields 35,000 to 45,000 clones, 65% to 90% seen once. Sequenced input: peripheral blood. The TCR originated in a human donor in a cohort sampled during active COVID-19. V is TRBV7-2 and J is TRBJ2-3; TRBD2 matches at 7 bases. The DNA for the CDR3 is TGTGCCAGCAGCTCCAGGACTAGTCCCACAGATACGCAGTATTTT. Its translation is CASSSRTSPTDTQYF.